This is a list of T cell receptor beta chains from one sample in a study of CD8+ T cells in alopecia areata. Profiling relied on immunoSEQ multiplex PCR, and the TCRdb table lists in-frame clones only, not all of them. The profile shows about 120,000 clones, roughly 56% of them singletons. The material was CD4+ T cells sorted from blood, obtained at week 24, from a patient treated with tofacitinib. The receptors were gathered from a human donor with alopecia areata. The CDR3 runs from the conserved cysteine through the conserved F or W. Each record gives: V gene, J gene, clone size, CDR3 protein. A clone size is listed for some rows: how often the clone was seen (once, few, many), or a class if it is expanded.

TRBV9	TRBJ2-5	few	CASSVALQETQYF
TRBV11-2	TRBJ1-4	few	CASSLGRGTLEKLFF
TRBV11-1	TRBJ2-7	once	CASSAQREQYF
TRBV7-9	TRBJ2-3	NA	CASSYGQGAADTQYF
TRBV28	TRBJ2-4	few	CASNYQGSDIQYF
TRBV29-1	TRBJ2-1	few	CSVRQVVINEQFF
TRBV5-1	TRBJ2-1	NA	CASSRESYNEQFF
TRBV23-1	TRBJ2-6	NA	CASSQGRQGPSGANVLTF
TRBV7-2	TRBJ1-1	NA	CASSLAQSGIGGAGEAFF
TRBV29-1	TRBJ2-1	few	CSVQTEEGYNEQFF
TRBV2	TRBJ1-4	medium-sized	CASSVERDEKLFF
TRBV4-1	TRBJ1-2	NA	CASSPRHGNPSGGYTF
TRBV2	TRBJ1-3	NA	CASSVDVSGNTIYF
TRBV7-2	TRBJ1-2	NA	CASSLYLQGNYGYTF
TRBV21-1	TRBJ2-7	few	CASRGRDPTEQYF
TRBV5-1	TRBJ1-1	NA	CASSFRQGLGTEAFF